This T cell receptor (beta chain) was recorded in a study of T cell repertoires in cytomegalovirus infection. Overall study context: Both a matching HLA type and CMV infection were indicated by public TCR beta signatures.

Each CDR3 protein is one row after TCRdb ran MiXCR on the reads. The sample lists about 570,000 distinct CDR3 sequences; 40% were seen once. As for this clonotype: Its antigen is not identified.

Study findings and constraints: The ex vivo response showed dominance by HLA-C-restricted CMV-specific TCR beta clonotypes. People with CMV and the relevant HLA were identified by cumulative public TCR beta family frequency.

The sample consisted of cultured PBMCs, taken from culture after CMV antigen stimulation. The clonotype was recovered from a human donor in good health (CMV status not recorded). Some clones in this sample may be carry-over from other donors' samples.

The chain's CDR3 is CASSYSGRTVPYEQYF. CDR3 bases: TGTGCCAGCAGTTACTCCGGCCGCACTGTTCCCTACGAGCAGTACTTC. V usage is TRBV6-5 and J usage is TRBJ2-7; D not resolved. CDR3 length: 16 residues. Germline CDR1 reads MNHEY; CDR2 reads SVGAGI. V shed 0 bases and J shed 2 bases, with 14 bases lying between them.